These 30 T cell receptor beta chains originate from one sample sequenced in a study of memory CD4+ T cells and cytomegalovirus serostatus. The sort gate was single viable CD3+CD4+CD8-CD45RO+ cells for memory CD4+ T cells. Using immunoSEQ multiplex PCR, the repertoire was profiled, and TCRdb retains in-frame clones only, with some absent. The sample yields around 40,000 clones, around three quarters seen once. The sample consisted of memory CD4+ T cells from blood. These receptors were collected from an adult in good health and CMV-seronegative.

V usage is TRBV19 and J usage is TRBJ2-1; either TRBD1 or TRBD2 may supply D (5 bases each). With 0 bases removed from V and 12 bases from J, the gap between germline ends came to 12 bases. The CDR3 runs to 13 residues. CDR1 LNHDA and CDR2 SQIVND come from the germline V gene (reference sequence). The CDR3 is CASSIDLSGAQFF. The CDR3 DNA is TGTGCCAGTAGTATAGACCTTTCCGGGGCGCAGTTCTTC.

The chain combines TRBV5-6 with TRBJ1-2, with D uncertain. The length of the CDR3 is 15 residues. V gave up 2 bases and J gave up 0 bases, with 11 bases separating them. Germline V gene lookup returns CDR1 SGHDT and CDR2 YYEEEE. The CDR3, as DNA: TGTGCCAGCAGCTTCCAGGTTACTTCTAACTATGGCTACACCTTC. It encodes CASSFQVTSNYGYTF. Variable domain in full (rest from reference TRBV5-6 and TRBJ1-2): DAGVTQSPTHLIKTRGQQVTLRCSPKSGHDTVSWYQQALGQGPQFIFQYYEEEERQRGNFPDRFSGHQFPNYSSELNVNALLLGDSALYLCASSFQVTSNYGYTFGSGTRLTVV.

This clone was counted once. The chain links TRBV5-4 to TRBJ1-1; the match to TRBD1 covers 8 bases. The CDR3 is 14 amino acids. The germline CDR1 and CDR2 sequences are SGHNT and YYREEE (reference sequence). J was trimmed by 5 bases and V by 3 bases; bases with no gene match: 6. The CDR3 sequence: CASSSQQGGTEAFF. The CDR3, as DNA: TGTGCCAGCAGCTCGCAACAGGGGGGTACTGAAGCTTTCTTT. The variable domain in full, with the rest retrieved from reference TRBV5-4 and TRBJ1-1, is ETGVTQSPTHLIKTRGQQVTLRCSSQSGHNTVSWYQQALGQGPQFIFQYYREEENGRGNFPPRFSGLQFPNYSSELNVNALELDDSALYLCASSSQQGGTEAFFGQGTRLTVV.

CDR3: CASSRGNEKLFF. CDR3 sequence (DNA): TGTGCCAGCAGTCGGGGTAATGAAAAACTGTTTTTT. The V and J genes are TRBV7-8 and TRBJ1-4; no firm D call. The CDR3 is 12 amino acids. Trimming shortened V by 6 bases and J by 4 bases, and 6 bases separated the two germline ends. The V gene's germline CDR1 is SGHVS and CDR2 FQNEAQ. Full variable domain (remainder filled in from reference TRBV7-8 and TRBJ1-4): GAGVSQSPRYKVAKRGQDVALRCDPISGHVSLFWYQQALGQGPEFLTYFQNEAQLDKSGLPSDRFFAERPEGSVSTLKIQRTQQEDSAVYLCASSRGNEKLFFGSGTQLSVL.

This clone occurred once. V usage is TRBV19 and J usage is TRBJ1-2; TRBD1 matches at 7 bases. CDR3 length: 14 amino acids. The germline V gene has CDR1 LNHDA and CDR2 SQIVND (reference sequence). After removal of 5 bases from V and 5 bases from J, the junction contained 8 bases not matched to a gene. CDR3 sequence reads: CASSSTGPGYGYTF. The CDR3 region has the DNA TGTGCCAGTAGTTCGACAGGGCCAGGGTATGGCTACACCTTC.

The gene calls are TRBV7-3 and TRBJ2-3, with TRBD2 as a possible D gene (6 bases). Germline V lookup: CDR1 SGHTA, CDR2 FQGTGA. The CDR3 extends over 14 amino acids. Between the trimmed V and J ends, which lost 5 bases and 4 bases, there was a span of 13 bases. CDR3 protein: CASSQDPGADTQYF. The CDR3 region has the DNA TGTGCCAGCAGCCAGGACCCGGGGGCAGATACGCAGTATTTT.

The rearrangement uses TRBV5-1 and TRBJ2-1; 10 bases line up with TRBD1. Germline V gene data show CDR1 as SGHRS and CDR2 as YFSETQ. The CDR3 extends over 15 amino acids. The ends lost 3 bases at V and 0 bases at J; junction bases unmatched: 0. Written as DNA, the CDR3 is TGCGCCAGCAGCTGGGACAGGGGCTCCTACAATGAGCAGTTCTTC. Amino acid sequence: CASSWDRGSYNEQFF.

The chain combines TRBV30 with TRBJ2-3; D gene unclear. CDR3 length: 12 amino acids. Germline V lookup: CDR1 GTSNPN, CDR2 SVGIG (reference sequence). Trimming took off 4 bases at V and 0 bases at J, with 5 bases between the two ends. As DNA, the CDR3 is TGTGCCTGGACAGGAAGCACAGATACGCAGTATTTT. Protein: CAWTGSTDTQYF.

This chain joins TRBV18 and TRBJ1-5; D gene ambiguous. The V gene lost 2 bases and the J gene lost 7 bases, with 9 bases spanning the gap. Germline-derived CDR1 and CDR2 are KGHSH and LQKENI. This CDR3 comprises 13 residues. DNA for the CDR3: TGTGCCAGCTCACCATCAGCAGAGCAGCCCCAGCATTTT. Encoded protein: CASSPSAEQPQHF.

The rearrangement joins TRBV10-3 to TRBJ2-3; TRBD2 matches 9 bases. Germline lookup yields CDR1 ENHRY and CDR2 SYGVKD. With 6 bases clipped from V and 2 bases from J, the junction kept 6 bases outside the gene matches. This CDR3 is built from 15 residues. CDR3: CAIRLSGGLTDTQYF. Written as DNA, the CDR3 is TGTGCCATCAGATTAAGCGGGGGGCTCACAGATACGCAGTATTTT.

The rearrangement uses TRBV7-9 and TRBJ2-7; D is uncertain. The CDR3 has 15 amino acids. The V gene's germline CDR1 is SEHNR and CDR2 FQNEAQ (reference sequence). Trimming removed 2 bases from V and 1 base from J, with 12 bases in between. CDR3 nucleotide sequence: TGTGCCAGCAGCTTAATGGCAGGTAGATCCTACGAGCAGTACTTC. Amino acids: CASSLMAGRSYEQYF.

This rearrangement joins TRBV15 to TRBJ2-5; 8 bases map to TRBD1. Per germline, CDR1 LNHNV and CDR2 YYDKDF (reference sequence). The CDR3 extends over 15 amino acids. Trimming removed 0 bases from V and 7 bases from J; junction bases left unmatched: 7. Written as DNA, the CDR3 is TGTGCCACCAGCAGAGACAGACAGGGGCGGGGGACCCAGTACTTC. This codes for CATSRDRQGRGTQYF. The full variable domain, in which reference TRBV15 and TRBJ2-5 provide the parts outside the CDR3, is DAMVIQNPRYQVTQFGKPVTLSCSQTLNHNVMYWYQQKSSQAPKLLFHYYDKDFNNEADTPDNFQSRRPNTSFCFLDIRSPGLGDTAMYLCATSRDRQGRGTQYFGPGTRLLVL.

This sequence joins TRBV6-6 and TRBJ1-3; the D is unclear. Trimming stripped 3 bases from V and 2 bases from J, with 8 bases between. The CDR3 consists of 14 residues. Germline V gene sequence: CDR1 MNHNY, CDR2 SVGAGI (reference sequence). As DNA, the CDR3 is TGTGCCAGCAGTTATGGAGGGACTGGAAACACCATATATTTT. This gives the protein CASSYGGTGNTIYF.

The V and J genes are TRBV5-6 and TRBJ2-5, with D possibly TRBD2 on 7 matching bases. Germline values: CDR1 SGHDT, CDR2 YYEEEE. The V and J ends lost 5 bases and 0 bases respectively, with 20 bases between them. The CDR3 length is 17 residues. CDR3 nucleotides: TGTGCCAGCAGTTATGGTGTGCCGGGGGGCTACCAAGAGACCCAGTACTTC. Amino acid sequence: CASSYGVPGGYQETQYF.

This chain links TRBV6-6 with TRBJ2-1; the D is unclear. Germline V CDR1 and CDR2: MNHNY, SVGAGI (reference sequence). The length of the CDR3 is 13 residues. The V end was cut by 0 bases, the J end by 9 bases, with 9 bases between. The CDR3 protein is CASSYSTRSEQFF. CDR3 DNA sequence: TGTGCCAGCAGTTACTCGACCAGAAGTGAGCAGTTCTTC.

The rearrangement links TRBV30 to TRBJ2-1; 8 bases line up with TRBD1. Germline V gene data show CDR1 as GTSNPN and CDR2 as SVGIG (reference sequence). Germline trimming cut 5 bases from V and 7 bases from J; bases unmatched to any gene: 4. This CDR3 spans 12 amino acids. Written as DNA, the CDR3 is TGTGCCTGGGACAGGGGACCGAATGAGCAGTTCTTC. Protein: CAWDRGPNEQFF. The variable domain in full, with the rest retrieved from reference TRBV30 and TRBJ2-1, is SQTIHQWPATLVQPVGSPLSLECTVEGTSNPNLYWYRQAAGRGLQLLFYSVGIGQISSEVPQNLSASRPQDRQFILSSKKLLLSDSGFYLCAWDRGPNEQFFGPGTRLTVL.

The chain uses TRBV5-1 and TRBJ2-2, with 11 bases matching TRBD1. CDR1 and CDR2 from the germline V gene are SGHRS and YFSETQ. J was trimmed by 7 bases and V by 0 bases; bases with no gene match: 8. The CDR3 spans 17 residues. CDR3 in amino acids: CASSLAGQGAVGGELFF. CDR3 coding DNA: TGCGCCAGCAGCTTGGCCGGACAGGGGGCAGTTGGCGGGGAGCTGTTTTTT. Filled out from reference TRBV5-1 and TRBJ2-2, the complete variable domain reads KAGVTQTPRYLIKTRGQQVTLSCSPISGHRSVSWYQQTPGQGLQFLFEYFSETQRNKGNFPGRFSGRQFSNSRSEMNVSTLELGDSALYLCASSLAGQGAVGGELFFGEGSRLTVL.

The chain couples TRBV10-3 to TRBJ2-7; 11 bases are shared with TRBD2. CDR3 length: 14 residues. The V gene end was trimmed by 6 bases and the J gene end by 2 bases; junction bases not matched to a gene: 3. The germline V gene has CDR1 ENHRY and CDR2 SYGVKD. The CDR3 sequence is CAIRGSGGAYEQYF. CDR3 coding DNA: TGTGCCATCAGGGGTAGCGGGGGGGCCTACGAGCAGTACTTC.

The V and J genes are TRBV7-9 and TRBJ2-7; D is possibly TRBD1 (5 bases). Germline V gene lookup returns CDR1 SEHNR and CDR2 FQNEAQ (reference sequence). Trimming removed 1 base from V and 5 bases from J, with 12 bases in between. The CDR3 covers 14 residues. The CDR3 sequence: CASSLDRFGDEQYF. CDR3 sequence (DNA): TGTGCCAGCAGCTTAGACAGGTTTGGGGACGAGCAGTACTTC. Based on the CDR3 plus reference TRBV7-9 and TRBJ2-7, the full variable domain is DTGVSQNPRHKITKRGQNVTFRCDPISEHNRLYWYRQTLGQGPEFLTYFQNEAQLEKSRLLSDRFSAERPKGSFSTLEIQRTEQGDSAMYLCASSLDRFGDEQYFGPGTRLTVT.

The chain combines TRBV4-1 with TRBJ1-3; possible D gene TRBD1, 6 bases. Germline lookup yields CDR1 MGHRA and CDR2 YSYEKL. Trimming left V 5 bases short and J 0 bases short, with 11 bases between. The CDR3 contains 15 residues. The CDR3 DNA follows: TGCGCCAGCAGCGCCCAGGGGCTCTCTGGAAACACCATATATTTT. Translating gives CASSAQGLSGNTIYF.

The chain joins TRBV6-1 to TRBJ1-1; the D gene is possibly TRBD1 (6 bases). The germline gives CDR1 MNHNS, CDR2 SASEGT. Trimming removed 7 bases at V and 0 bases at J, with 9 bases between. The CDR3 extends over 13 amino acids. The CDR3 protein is CASTRGMNTEAFF. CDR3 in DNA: TGTGCCAGCACCAGGGGAATGAACACTGAAGCTTTCTTT.

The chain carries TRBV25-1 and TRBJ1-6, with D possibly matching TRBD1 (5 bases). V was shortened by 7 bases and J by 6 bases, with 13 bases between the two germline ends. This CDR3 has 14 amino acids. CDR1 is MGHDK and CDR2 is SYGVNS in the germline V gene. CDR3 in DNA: TGTGCCAGCATGACGTCCAGGGTTAATTCACCCCTCCACTTT. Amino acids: CASMTSRVNSPLHF.

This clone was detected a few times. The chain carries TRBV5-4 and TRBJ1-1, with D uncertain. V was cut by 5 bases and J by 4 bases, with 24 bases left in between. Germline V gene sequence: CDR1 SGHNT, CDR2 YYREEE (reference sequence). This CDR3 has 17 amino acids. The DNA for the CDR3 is TGTGCCAGCAGTTCCCGGAGGTGGGTACGCCCGATCACTGAAGCTTTCTTT. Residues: CASSSRRWVRPITEAFF.

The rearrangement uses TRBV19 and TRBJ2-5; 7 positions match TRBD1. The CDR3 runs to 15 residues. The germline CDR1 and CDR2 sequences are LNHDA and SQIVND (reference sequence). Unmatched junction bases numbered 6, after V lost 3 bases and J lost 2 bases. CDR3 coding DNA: TGTGCCAGTAGTATTGGACAGGCCAATCAAGAGACCCAGTACTTC. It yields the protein CASSIGQANQETQYF.

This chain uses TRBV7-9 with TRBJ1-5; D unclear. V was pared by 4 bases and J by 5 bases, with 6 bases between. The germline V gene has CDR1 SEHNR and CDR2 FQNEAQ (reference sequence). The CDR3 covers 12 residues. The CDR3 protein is CASSWTDQPQHF. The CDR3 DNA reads TGTGCCAGCAGCTGGACGGATCAGCCCCAGCATTTT.

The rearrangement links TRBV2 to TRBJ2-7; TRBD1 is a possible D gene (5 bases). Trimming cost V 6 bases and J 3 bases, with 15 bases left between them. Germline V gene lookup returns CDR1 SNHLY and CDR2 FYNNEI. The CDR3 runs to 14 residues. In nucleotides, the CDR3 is TGTGCCAGCAGGAACCCGACAGCGAGCTACGAGCAGTACTTC. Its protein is CASRNPTASYEQYF.

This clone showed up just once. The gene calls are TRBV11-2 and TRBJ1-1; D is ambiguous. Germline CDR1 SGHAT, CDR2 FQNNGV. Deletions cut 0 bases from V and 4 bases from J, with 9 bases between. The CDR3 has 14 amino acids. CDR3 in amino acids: CASSLDAGFTEAFF. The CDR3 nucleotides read TGTGCCAGCAGCTTAGATGCGGGTTTCACTGAAGCTTTCTTT.

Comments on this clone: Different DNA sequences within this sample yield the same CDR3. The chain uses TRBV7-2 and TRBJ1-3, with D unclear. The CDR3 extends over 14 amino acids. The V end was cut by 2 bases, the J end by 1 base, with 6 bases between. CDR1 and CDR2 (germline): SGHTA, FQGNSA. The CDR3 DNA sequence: TGTGCCAGCAGCTTATTGGGGTCTGGAAACACCATATATTTT. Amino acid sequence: CASSLLGSGNTIYF.

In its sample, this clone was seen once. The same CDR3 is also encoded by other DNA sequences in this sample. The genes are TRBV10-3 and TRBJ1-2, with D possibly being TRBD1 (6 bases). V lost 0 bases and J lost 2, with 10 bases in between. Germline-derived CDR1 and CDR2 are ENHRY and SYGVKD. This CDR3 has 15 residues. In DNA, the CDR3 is TGTGCCATCAGTGAGTCGAGGGGGAGGAACTATGGCTACACCTTC. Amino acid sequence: CAISESRGRNYGYTF.

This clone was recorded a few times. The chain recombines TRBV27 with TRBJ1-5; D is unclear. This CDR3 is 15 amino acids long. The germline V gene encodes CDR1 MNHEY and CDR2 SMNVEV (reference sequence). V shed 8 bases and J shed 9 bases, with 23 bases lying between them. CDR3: CASRQHHGSWGPQHF. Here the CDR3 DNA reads TGTGCCAGCCGCCAACACCATGGGTCTTGGGGGCCCCAGCATTTT.